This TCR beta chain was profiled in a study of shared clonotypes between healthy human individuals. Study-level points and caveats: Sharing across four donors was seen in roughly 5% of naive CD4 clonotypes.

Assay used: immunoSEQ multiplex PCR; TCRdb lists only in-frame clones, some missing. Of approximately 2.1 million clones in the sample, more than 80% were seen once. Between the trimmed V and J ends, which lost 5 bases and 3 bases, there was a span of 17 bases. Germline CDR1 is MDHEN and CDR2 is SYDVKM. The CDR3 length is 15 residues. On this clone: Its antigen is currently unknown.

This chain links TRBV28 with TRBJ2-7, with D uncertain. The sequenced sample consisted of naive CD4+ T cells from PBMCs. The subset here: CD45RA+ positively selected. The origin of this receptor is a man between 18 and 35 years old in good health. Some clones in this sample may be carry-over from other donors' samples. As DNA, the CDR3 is TGTGCCAGCAGTCGCCAAGGGTTACCAAACTACGAGCAGTACTTC. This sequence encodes CASSRQGLPNYEQYF.